The 8 T cell receptor beta chains below were found in one sample sequenced in a study of CD8+CD57+ T cells in acquired aplastic anemia. Flow cytometry had shown expanded CD8+CD57+ cells in the patients chosen for sequencing. Using genomic DNA as the template, TCR beta VDJ and CDR3 profiling was carried out. Each CDR3 protein gets one entry after TCRdb re-called the reads with MiXCR. The sample includes around 290,000 distinct CDR3 sequences, 56% of them seen just once. Sequencing used sorted CD4+, CD8+, or CD8+CD57+ T cells (not recorded which) from PBMCs. The receptors shown here come from a human donor with aplastic anemia.

The gene calls are TRBV7-9 and TRBJ2-7; weak D call: TRBD2 (7 bases). This CDR3 is 17 amino acids long. Trimming stripped 5 bases from V and 0 bases from J, with 20 bases between. Germline V gene data show CDR1 as SEHNR and CDR2 as FQNEAQ (reference sequence). The CDR3 is CASSPSWGRGSSYEQYF. The CDR3 DNA is TGTGCCAGCAGCCCCTCATGGGGGCGGGGGAGCTCCTACGAGCAGTACTTC.

V usage is TRBV19 and J usage is TRBJ2-2, with D possibly being TRBD2 (5 bases). Germline values: CDR1 LNHDA, CDR2 SQIVND (reference sequence). The CDR3 extends over 16 amino acids. Trimming took 6 bases from V and 8 from J, leaving 22 bases between them. DNA of the CDR3: TGTGCCAGTAGGATTGGCGACGGAGGCGAACCGGGGGAGCTGTTTTTT. This translates into CASRIGDGGEPGELFF. Combining the CDR3 with reference TRBV19 and TRBJ2-2 gives the whole variable domain DGGITQSPKYLFRKEGQNVTLSCEQNLNHDAMYWYRQDPGQGLRLIYYSQIVNDFQKGDIAEGYSVSREKKESFPLTVTSAQKNPTAFYLCASRIGDGGEPGELFFGEGSRLTVL.

The chain recombines TRBV7-2 with TRBJ1-1; D uncertain. This CDR3 region has 11 residues. Germline CDR1 is SGHTA and CDR2 is FQGNSA. V was cut by 1 base and J by 6 bases, with 3 bases left in between. The CDR3 loop reads CASSLEAEAFF. CDR3 DNA sequence: TGTGCCAGCAGCTTAGAGGCTGAAGCTTTCTTT.

This chain joins TRBV7-9 and TRBJ1-6; D not certain. Germline V gives CDR1 SEHNR, CDR2 FQNEAQ (reference sequence). This CDR3 spans 16 amino acids. V was shortened by 2 bases and J by 3 bases, with 11 bases between the two germline ends. This CDR3 is CASSLRGADYNSPLHF. Here the CDR3 DNA reads TGTGCCAGCAGCTTAAGAGGAGCGGACTATAATTCACCCCTCCACTTT.

V usage is TRBV19 and J usage is TRBJ1-5; D gene uncertain. The CDR3 is 13 residues long. V gave up 8 bases and J gave up 0 bases, with 8 bases separating them. From germline, CDR1 is LNHDA and CDR2 SQIVND (reference sequence). Here the CDR3 reads CASRVGSNQPQHF. The DNA of the CDR3 is TGTGCCAGTCGGGTGGGTAGCAATCAGCCCCAGCATTTT. Full variable domain (rest looked up from reference TRBV19 and TRBJ1-5): DGGITQSPKYLFRKEGQNVTLSCEQNLNHDAMYWYRQDPGQGLRLIYYSQIVNDFQKGDIAEGYSVSREKKESFPLTVTSAQKNPTAFYLCASRVGSNQPQHFGDGTRLSIL.

The gene calls are TRBV19 and TRBJ2-7; 7 bases are shared with TRBD1. V trimming: 4 bases; J trimming: 3 bases; junction bases outside the gene matches: 9. Germline V CDR1 and CDR2: LNHDA, SQIVND (reference sequence). The CDR3 extends over 15 amino acids. For the CDR3, the DNA is TGTGCCAGTAGTACCGGACAGGATCCCAGCTACGAGCAGTACTTC. Its protein product is CASSTGQDPSYEQYF.

The V call is TRBV24-1, the J call TRBJ2-3, with 15 bases matching TRBD2. J gave up 3 bases and V 3 bases, and 3 bases lay outside the gene matches. Germline CDR1 KGHDR, CDR2 SFDVKD. This CDR3 spans 17 amino acids. The DNA for the CDR3 is TGTGCCACCAGTGATGGACTAGCGGGGGGGCAGACAGATACGCAGTATTTT. Translation gives CATSDGLAGGQTDTQYF.

The chain links TRBV7-2 to TRBJ2-2; the match to TRBD2 covers 11 bases. Germline values: CDR1 SGHTA, CDR2 FQGNSA. The V gene end was trimmed by 0 bases and the J gene end by 6 bases; junction bases not matched to a gene: 3. The CDR3 contains 16 residues. CDR3 sequence: CASSLAPSGGPGELFF. The CDR3 nucleotides are TGTGCCAGCAGCTTAGCGCCTAGCGGGGGGCCCGGGGAGCTGTTTTTT.